This passage covers 14 T cell receptor beta chains from one sample sequenced in a study of shared clonotypes between healthy human individuals. The data were produced by immunoSEQ multiplex PCR, yet TCRdb's version contains in-frame clones alone and is incomplete. Here the sample spans some 1.5 million clones, 95% to 99% being singletons. The sample comprised naive CD4+ T cells sorted from blood. Subset defined: CD45RA+ positively selected. The receptors stem from a man in his thirties or forties in good health.

The chain couples TRBV7-9 to TRBJ2-1; 9 bases map to TRBD2. With 3 bases clipped from V and 7 bases from J, the junction kept 7 bases outside the gene matches. There are 15 residues in the CDR3. Germline loops: CDR1 SEHNR, CDR2 FQNEAQ (reference sequence). The CDR3 region is CASSFGGRAINEQFF. As DNA, the CDR3 is TGTGCCAGCAGCTTCGGCGGGAGGGCAATTAATGAGCAGTTCTTC.

The chain uses TRBV5-5 and TRBJ2-7; D ambiguous. With 3 bases removed from V and 5 bases from J, the gap between germline ends came to 9 bases. Germline CDR1 and CDR2: SGHKS and YYEKEE (reference sequence). The CDR3 spans 12 residues. The CDR3 nucleotides read TGTGCCAGCAGCTCTAACCTTCACGAGCAGTACTTC. Its translation: CASSSNLHEQYF.

This chain joins TRBV5-4 and TRBJ2-2; TRBD2 matches at 9 bases. CDR1 is SGHNT and CDR2 is YYREEE in the germline V gene (reference sequence). With 0 bases clipped from V and 7 bases from J, the junction kept 4 bases outside the gene matches. The length of the CDR3 is 15 residues. CDR3 sequence reads: CASSLDPREGGELFF. The CDR3 DNA reads TGTGCCAGCAGCTTGGACCCGCGGGAGGGCGGGGAGCTGTTTTTT. The full variable domain, rest sourced from reference TRBV5-4 and TRBJ2-2, is ETGVTQSPTHLIKTRGQQVTLRCSSQSGHNTVSWYQQALGQGPQFIFQYYREEENGRGNFPPRFSGLQFPNYSSELNVNALELDDSALYLCASSLDPREGGELFFGEGSRLTVL.

The chain is built from TRBV27 and TRBJ2-1; 14 nucleotides line up with TRBD2. Trimming at V came to 7 bases and at J to 1 base, leaving 9 bases not matched to a gene. The CDR3 totals 18 residues. Germline V gene data show CDR1 as MNHEY and CDR2 as SMNVEV (reference sequence). The CDR3 sequence is CASTMGLAGVGSYNEQFF. The CDR3 DNA reads TGTGCCAGCACCATGGGACTAGCGGGAGTAGGTTCCTACAATGAGCAGTTCTTC.

This clone occurred once. The V call is TRBV4-3, the J call TRBJ2-3; 7 nucleotides line up with TRBD2. V was pared by 1 base and J by 4 bases, with 5 bases of the junction left unmatched. CDR3 length equals 15 residues. Germline values: CDR1 LGHNA, CDR2 YSLEER. CDR3 nucleotides: TGCGCCAGCAGCCAAGTCTCGGGGGGATCAGATACGCAGTATTTT. Its translation is CASSQVSGGSDTQYF.

V gene TRBV18 combines with J gene TRBJ2-7; 10 nucleotides match TRBD2. CDR1 KGHSH and CDR2 LQKENI come from the germline V gene. This CDR3 is 19 amino acids long. The V segment lost 8 bases and the J segment 0 bases; nucleotides outside the gene matches: 19. CDR3 bases: TGTGCCAGCCGGGGACAGCCAACTAGCGGGACCAACGTCTCCTACGAGCAGTACTTC. It encodes CASRGQPTSGTNVSYEQYF.

The chain joins TRBV5-8 to TRBJ2-1; TRBD1 might be the D (5 bases). Trimming stripped 1 base from V and 5 bases from J, with 13 bases between. This CDR3 spans 15 amino acids. Per the germline V gene, CDR1 is SGHTS and CDR2 is YDEGEE. CDR3 amino acids: CASSLLGSGNNEQFF. The CDR3 DNA follows: TGTGCCAGCAGCTTGTTGGGATCAGGGAACAATGAGCAGTTCTTC.

The chain joins TRBV5-4 to TRBJ2-7, with D unclear. V was shortened by 0 bases and J by 7 bases, with 8 bases between the two germline ends. This CDR3 has 12 residues. CDR1 is SGHNT, CDR2 YYREEE, per germline (reference sequence). CDR3 protein: CASSLGAREQYF. The CDR3 DNA reads as TGTGCCAGCAGCTTGGGGGCGAGGGAGCAGTACTTC.

V usage is TRBV7-2 and J usage is TRBJ2-1; the D gene is possibly TRBD1 (5 bases). Trimming left V 1 base short and J 3 bases short, with 22 bases between. Germline V CDR1 and CDR2: SGHTA, FQGNSA. The CDR3 is 19 amino acids. The CDR3 DNA follows: TGTGCCAGCAGCTTAGTGGGGCAGACCGTGAGTTTGGTCTACAATGAGCAGTTCTTC. This gives the protein CASSLVGQTVSLVYNEQFF.

As regards this clone: The same CDR3 also results from other DNA sequences found in this sample. The chain employs TRBV6-1 and TRBJ2-7; D possibly corresponds to TRBD2 (5 bases). Per germline, CDR1 MNHNS and CDR2 SASEGT. V lost 6 bases, J lost 2 bases, and 11 bases lay in between. This CDR3 has 13 amino acids. Here the CDR3 DNA reads TGTGCCAGCAGCGAAAGGGAGACCTACGAGCAGTACTTC. This translates into CASSERETYEQYF.

This rearrangement joins TRBV28 to TRBJ2-7; no definite D call. CDR3 length: 13 residues. Trimming left V 3 bases short and J 5 bases short, with 11 bases between. Germline values: CDR1 MDHEN, CDR2 SYDVKM. The CDR3 loop reads CASSFSPGNEQYF. Here the CDR3 DNA reads TGTGCCAGCAGTTTTTCCCCAGGCAACGAGCAGTACTTC. Full variable domain (missing parts from reference TRBV28 and TRBJ2-7): DVKVTQSSRYLVKRTGEKVFLECVQDMDHENMFWYRQDPGLGLRLIYFSYDVKMKEKGDIPEGYSVSREKKERFSLILESASTNQTSMYLCASSFSPGNEQYFGPGTRLTVT.

The chain combines TRBV18 with TRBJ2-6, with TRBD1 identical over 7 bases. Germline loops: CDR1 KGHSH, CDR2 LQKENI. The CDR3 extends over 16 amino acids. V was pared by 3 bases and J by 5 bases, with 7 bases of the junction left unmatched. The CDR3 nucleotides are TGTGCCAGCTCACCCTCGGGACAGCTCCGGGCCAACGTCCTGACTTTC. This sequence encodes CASSPSGQLRANVLTF.

J is TRBJ2-1 and V is TRBV29-1; 11 nucleotides match TRBD2. The germline gives CDR1 SQVTM, CDR2 ANQGSEA. The CDR3 length is 15 residues. V dropped 5 bases and J dropped 1; count of bases not matched to a gene: 4. The chain's CDR3 is CSVSGTSGSYNEQFF. The CDR3 DNA reads TGCAGCGTTTCCGGGACTAGCGGATCCTACAATGAGCAGTTCTTC.

This clone was detected only once. The genes are TRBV5-1 and TRBJ1-2; no clear D gene. Trimming took off 3 bases at V and 5 bases at J, with 11 bases between the two ends. The CDR3 extends over 13 amino acids. The germline V gene encodes CDR1 SGHRS and CDR2 YFSETQ. The CDR3 loop is CASSSRIGYGYTF. The CDR3 bases are TGCGCCAGCAGCTCGCGGATAGGGTATGGCTACACCTTC. Full variable domain (outside the CDR3, taken from reference TRBV5-1 and TRBJ1-2): KAGVTQTPRYLIKTRGQQVTLSCSPISGHRSVSWYQQTPGQGLQFLFEYFSETQRNKGNFPGRFSGRQFSNSRSEMNVSTLELGDSALYLCASSSRIGYGYTFGSGTRLTVV.